Presented here are 30 T cell receptor beta chains from one specimen sequenced in a study of patients and donors after allogeneic stem cell transplantation. TCRdb redid the calling of the RT-PCR reads with MiXCR, one entry per CDR3 protein. Altogether some 21,000 distinct CDR3 sequences are present, around 31% being singletons, with the ten largest covering around 45%. The material sequenced was blood, either unsorted or a sorted T cell fraction (not recorded which). The receptors originated from a human donor who was either an allogeneic HSCT recipient or a stem cell or donor lymphocyte infusion donor (not recorded which). It is not recorded whose cells these are; they may come from a transplant donor.

The chain combines TRBV20-1 with TRBJ1-2, with D hard to call. There are 13 residues in the CDR3. The V end was cut by 1 base, the J end by 2 bases, with 8 bases between. Looked up from germline, CDR1 is DFQATT and CDR2 is SNEGSKA (reference sequence). CDR3 in amino acids: CSARGPGNYGYTF. CDR3 nucleotide sequence: TGCAGTGCTAGAGGCCCAGGCAACTATGGCTACACCTTC.

This clonotype was observed many times. V gene TRBV29-1 combines with J gene TRBJ1-1, with a weak D call TRBD1 (5 bases). The V end was cut by 4 bases, the J end by 3 bases, with 12 bases between. This CDR3 has 13 residues. Germline V gives CDR1 SQVTM, CDR2 ANQGSEA. CDR3 amino acids: CSVAGRVDTEAFF. CDR3 DNA: TGCAGCGTTGCAGGGAGGGTTGACACTGAAGCTTTCTTT.

Turning to this clonotype: A much larger clone lies a single base off, so this may be a read error. The V call is TRBV6-5, the J call TRBJ1-6; D is uncertain. CDR1 is MNHEY and CDR2 is SVGAGI in the germline V gene. Trimming shortened V by 2 bases and J by 9 bases, and 11 bases separated the two germline ends. The CDR3 has 14 amino acids. The CDR3 DNA follows: TGTGCCAGCAGTTACGTCCTAGGAGTTTCACCCCTCCACTTT. Amino acid sequence: CASSYVLGVSPLHF.

The chain links TRBV20-1 to TRBJ1-3; D unclear. The germline V gene encodes CDR1 DFQATT and CDR2 SNEGSKA (reference sequence). V lost 0 bases, J lost 4 bases, and 7 bases lay in between. This CDR3 has 13 amino acids. In nucleotides, the CDR3 is TGCAGTGCTAGAGAGGCGGCCGGAAACACCATATATTTT. Amino acids: CSAREAAGNTIYF.

The chain couples TRBV6-5 to TRBJ1-6; D gene ambiguous. Looked up from germline, CDR1 is MNHEY and CDR2 is SVGAGI. Trimming removed 6 bases at V and 7 bases at J, with 7 bases between. The CDR3 is 12 amino acids. The chain's CDR3 is CASRDGNSPLHF. In DNA, the CDR3 is TGTGCCAGCAGAGACGGAAATTCACCCCTCCACTTT.

The chain carries TRBV3-1 and TRBJ2-1, with TRBD2 matching 10 bases. The junction had 8 bases not matched to a gene; V was cut back by 0 bases and J by 9 bases. In germline, CDR1 is LGHDT, CDR2 YNNKEL (reference sequence). The CDR3 is 16 amino acids. CDR3: CASSQEASGGFGEQFF. CDR3 coding DNA: TGTGCCAGCAGCCAAGAGGCTAGCGGGGGATTTGGTGAGCAGTTCTTC.

The chain carries TRBV12-3 or TRBV12-4 and TRBJ1-5; 7 nucleotides match TRBD1. This CDR3 comprises 16 residues. V shed 1 base, J shed 6 bases, and the junction held 9 bases outside the gene matches. This CDR3 reads CASSLVRDSRGQPQHF. Written as DNA, the CDR3 is TGTGCCAGCAGTTTAGTGAGGGACAGCCGCGGTCAGCCCCAGCATTTT.

The chain is built from TRBV28 and TRBJ1-2, with D possibly TRBD1 on 6 matching bases. Germline V CDR1 and CDR2: MDHEN, SYDVKM. The ends were cut back, 5 bases at V and 0 bases at J, with 13 bases in the middle. The CDR3 has 15 amino acids. CDR3 region: CASSLSDRPNYGYTF. Here the CDR3 DNA reads TGTGCCAGCAGTCTATCGGACAGACCTAACTATGGCTACACCTTC.

This clonotype was counted at least ten times. The V and J genes are TRBV29-1 and TRBJ1-1; no clear D gene. This CDR3 is 13 amino acids long. The germline V gene encodes CDR1 SQVTM and CDR2 ANQGSEA. CDR3 region: CRPGALMNTEAFF. The CDR3 DNA follows: TGCAGGCCAGGAGCTCTCATGAACACTGAAGCTTTCTTT.

This clonotype was counted between two and nine times. The chain combines TRBV9 with TRBJ1-3; no clear D. Between the trimmed V and J ends, which lost 4 bases and 0 bases, there was a span of 11 bases. This CDR3 region has 15 residues. Per germline, CDR1 SGDLS and CDR2 YYNGEE. DNA of the CDR3: TGTGCCAGCAGCCCCCGGGTCCTCTCTGGAAACACCATATATTTT. This codes for CASSPRVLSGNTIYF. The complete variable domain, with remaining parts taken from reference TRBV9 and TRBJ1-3, reads DSGVTQTPKHLITATGQRVTLRCSPRSGDLSVYWYQQSLDQGLQFLIQYYNGEERAKGNILERFSAQQFPDLHSELNLSSLELGDSALYFCASSPRVLSGNTIYFGEGSWLTVV.

This clonotype was detected many times. The V gene is TRBV7-8, the J gene TRBJ1-1; D gene unclear. The germline V gene encodes CDR1 SGHVS and CDR2 FQNEAQ. The CDR3 extends over 13 amino acids. Trimming took off 2 bases at V and 1 base at J, with 5 bases between the two ends. The CDR3 DNA is TGTGCCAGCAGCTTAAGTGGGAACACTGAAGCTTTCTTT. Its translation: CASSLSGNTEAFF. The full variable domain, its missing parts supplied by reference TRBV7-8 and TRBJ1-1, is GAGVSQSPRYKVAKRGQDVALRCDPISGHVSLFWYQQALGQGPEFLTYFQNEAQLDKSGLPSDRFFAERPEGSVSTLKIQRTQQEDSAVYLCASSLSGNTEAFFGQGTRLTVV.

This clonotype has a count of ten or more. The J gene is TRBJ1-2, the V gene TRBV25-1; a possible D gene is TRBD1 (5 bases). V was clipped by 5 bases and J by 6 bases, with 13 bases between them. Germline V gene data show CDR1 as MGHDK and CDR2 as SYGVNS. This CDR3 comprises 13 residues. CDR3 loop: CASSPAGRHGYTF. CDR3 DNA: TGTGCCAGCAGTCCCGCAGGGAGACATGGCTACACCTTC.

The chain employs TRBV2 and TRBJ2-7; weak D call: TRBD1 (6 bases). The CDR3 has 13 residues. Trimming took off 10 bases at V and 3 bases at J, with 16 bases between the two ends. CDR1 and CDR2 from the germline V gene are SNHLY and FYNNEI. The CDR3 sequence: CATNSGTSYEQYV. The CDR3 DNA sequence: TGTGCCACCAATTCCGGGACAAGCTACGAGCAGTACGTC.

This clonotype was seen many times. This sequence joins TRBV5-1 and TRBJ1-2; the D is unclear. The CDR3 has 14 residues. CDR1 and CDR2 from the germline V gene are SGHRS and YFSETQ. V shed 1 base and J shed 2 bases, with 9 bases lying between them. DNA of the CDR3: TGCGCCAGCAGCTTGTATGCTGAGAACTATGGCTACACCTTC. This codes for CASSLYAENYGYTF.

The chain is built from TRBV5-1 and TRBJ1-5; 12 nucleotides line up with TRBD1. J lost 5 bases, V lost 4 bases, and 10 bases had no gene match. Germline assignment: CDR1 SGHRS and CDR2 YFSETQ. The length of the CDR3 is 17 residues. CDR3 DNA sequence: TGCGCCAGCAGCCCGGGACAGGGGGCCGGGCGCGATCAGCCCCAGCATTTT. Its protein product is CASSPGQGAGRDQPQHF.

J is TRBJ2-3 and V is TRBV7-2; 9 nucleotides agree with TRBD1. The CDR3 has 15 amino acids. V gave up 5 bases and J gave up 3 bases; unmatched junction bases: 6. Germline CDR1 SGHTA, CDR2 FQGNSA. CDR3 sequence: CASSRDRAATDTQYF. The CDR3 coding sequence is TGTGCCAGCAGCCGGGACAGGGCGGCGACAGATACGCAGTATTTT.

This clonotype has only a few counts. The gene calls are TRBV10-3 and TRBJ2-5, with 14 bases aligning to TRBD2. J lost 1 base, V lost 0 bases, and 7 bases had no gene match. Germline CDR1 and CDR2: ENHRY and SYGVKD. This CDR3 has 19 residues. The CDR3 DNA is TGTGCCATCAGTGAGTCGAGAGGGACTAGCGGGGGACTCCAAGAGACCCAGTACTTC. This translates into CAISESRGTSGGLQETQYF.

This chain links TRBV20-1 with TRBJ1-2; tentatively, D is TRBD1 (5 bases). This CDR3 has 10 amino acids. CDR1 DFQATT and CDR2 SNEGSKA come from the germline V gene (reference sequence). The CDR3 loop is CSPQDYGYTF. The CDR3 DNA is TGCAGCCCACAGGACTATGGCTACACCTTC.

The V gene is TRBV9, the J gene TRBJ2-3; TRBD2 aligns across 8 bases. This CDR3 comprises 15 residues. J gave up 3 bases and V 0 bases, and 3 bases lay outside the gene matches. Germline loops: CDR1 SGDLS, CDR2 YYNGEE. CDR3 nucleotides: TGTGCCAGCAGCGTAGTCCCGGGGGGGACAGATACGCAGTATTTT. Translated: CASSVVPGGTDTQYF.

A few counts support this clonotype. The chain joins TRBV15 to TRBJ1-2, with D possibly matching TRBD1 (5 bases). The germline V gene has CDR1 LNHNV and CDR2 YYDKDF (reference sequence). V lost 5 bases, J lost 2 bases, and 15 bases lay in between. The CDR3 runs to 15 residues. The CDR3 sequence is CATSFRGGANYGYTF. CDR3 nucleotides: TGTGCCACCAGCTTTCGAGGAGGGGCAAACTATGGCTACACCTTC.

This clonotype was detected a few times. This chain links TRBV12-3 or TRBV12-4 with TRBJ1-5; no reliable D call. V was trimmed by 3 bases and J by 6 bases, leaving 12 bases between them. CDR3 length: 14 amino acids. The CDR3 is CASSLWGEGQPQHF. As DNA, the CDR3 is TGTGCCAGCAGTTTGTGGGGAGAGGGTCAGCCCCAGCATTTT.

The chain couples TRBV4-2 to TRBJ2-5; D is perhaps TRBD1 (6 bases). The CDR3 runs to 15 residues. With 4 bases removed from V and 3 bases from J, the gap between germline ends came to 15 bases. Germline CDR1 reads LGHNA; CDR2 reads YNFKEQ. CDR3 in DNA: TGTGCCAGCAGCCGCCTTTTTGACAGGAAAGAGACCCAGTACTTC. It is translated as CASSRLFDRKETQYF.

The rearrangement joins TRBV6-2 or TRBV6-3 to TRBJ2-5; 9 positions match TRBD2. The germline V gene encodes CDR1 MNHEY and CDR2 SVGEGT. J gave up 7 bases and V 2 bases, and 11 bases lay outside the gene matches. The CDR3 sequence is 16 residues long. CDR3 sequence: CASSYGQSGGLRTQYF. The CDR3 bases are TGTGCCAGCAGTTACGGTCAGAGCGGGGGGTTACGGACCCAGTACTTC.

In DNA form, the CDR3 reads TGTGCCAGCAGTTGGCGGACAGGGAAGTTCCGCTACGAGCAGTACTTC. Protein: CASSWRTGKFRYEQYF. The rearrangement uses TRBV12-3 or TRBV12-4 and TRBJ2-7, with 8 positions matching TRBD1. The CDR3 runs to 16 residues. V shed 4 bases and J 3 bases; nucleotides not matched to a gene: 11.

The gene calls are TRBV10-2 and TRBJ1-1; TRBD1 matches 7 bases. The CDR3 totals 13 residues. The V and J ends lost 5 bases and 5 bases, in that order; junction bases with no gene match: 5. Germline V gene sequence: CDR1 WSHSY, CDR2 SAAADI. The CDR3 nucleotides read TGCGCCAGCAGTACAGGGGTTCGGACTGAAGCTTTCTTT. Encoded protein: CASSTGVRTEAFF.

The chain carries TRBV12-3 or TRBV12-4 and TRBJ2-3; D unclear. This CDR3 is 12 amino acids long. Trimming pared 3 bases from V and 8 bases from J, leaving 9 bases between. As DNA, the CDR3 is TGTGCCAGCAGTTTTCTCGGACGTACGCAGTATTTT. It translates to CASSFLGRTQYF.

This clonotype was picked up a small number of times. The rearrangement uses TRBV14 and TRBJ2-5, with D maybe TRBD2 (6 bases). The length of the CDR3 is 12 residues. CDR1 SGHDN and CDR2 FVKESK come from the germline V gene. V lost 6 bases, J lost 5 bases, and 10 bases lay in between. The CDR3, as DNA: TGTGCCAGCAGACATGCGGGGGAGACCCAGTACTTC. As protein: CASRHAGETQYF.

With regard to this clonotype: A read error may produce the germline difference seen at one junction end. The V gene is TRBV5-6, the J gene TRBJ1-2, with D possibly TRBD1 on 6 matching bases. Germline V gene data show CDR1 as SGHDT and CDR2 as YYEEEE. The CDR3 loop spans 11 amino acids. The CDR3 spells CASSFGDTTAF. CDR3 DNA sequence: TGTGCCAGCAGCTTCGGGGACACCACGGCCTTC.

The chain combines TRBV2 with TRBJ2-7; TRBD2 aligns across 11 bases. Germline V gives CDR1 SNHLY, CDR2 FYNNEI. The CDR3 is made up of 15 amino acids. J gave up 3 bases and V 6 bases, and 7 bases lay outside the gene matches. This CDR3 is CASRLTSGGFYEQYF. The CDR3 DNA follows: TGTGCCAGCAGGCTAACTAGCGGGGGCTTCTACGAGCAGTACTTC.

V usage is TRBV6-1 and J usage is TRBJ1-2; maybe TRBD1 (5 bases). V lost 5 bases and J lost 4, with 14 bases in between. The CDR3 runs 14 residues. The germline gives CDR1 MNHNS, CDR2 SASEGT. CDR3 in DNA: TGTGCCAGCAGTTTTCCAGGGTTATTCTATGGCTACACCTTC. It translates to CASSFPGLFYGYTF.